This T cell receptor (beta chain) was recovered during a study of OX40 agonist ivuxolimab in advanced cancers. Only in-frame clones appear in the TCRdb table, and some are missing; sequencing was by immunoSEQ multiplex PCR. This repertoire shows tens of thousands of clones, approximately 87% found once; its top ten account for around 7.5%. The sequencing here drew on CD4+ or CD8+ T cells sorted from blood, taken in a trial of the OX40 agonist ivuxolimab. The TCR originated in an adult with an advanced solid tumor such as melanoma, head and neck, liver or kidney cancer.

Here the CDR3 reads CASSRQTSGTGETQYF. For the CDR3, the DNA is TGCGCCAGCAGCCGGCAGACTAGCGGCACAGGAGAGACCCAGTACTTC. The chain joins TRBV4-3 to TRBJ2-5; 9 nucleotides match TRBD2. The germline V gene encodes CDR1 LGHNA and CDR2 YSLEER. V dropped 4 bases and J dropped 4; count of bases not matched to a gene: 10. CDR3 length: 16 amino acids.